The 18 T cell receptor beta chains in this list originate from one sample, sequenced in a study of blood T cells in healthy people across ages. Using a J-beta primer mix together with a sample-barcoded 5' primer, a second PCR was run for about 6 to 11 cycles. Via MiXCR, TCRdb re-called the 5' RACE reads, giving one row per CDR3 protein. The profile shows some 1.4 million distinct CDR3 sequences, about 40% of them singletons. Sequenced material: blood. The receptors come from a woman between 18 and 30 years old in good health.

The chain couples TRBV12-3 or TRBV12-4 to TRBJ2-5; TRBD2 aligns across 9 bases. There are 17 residues in the CDR3. V lost 7 bases, J lost 5 bases, and 17 bases stayed unmatched. In DNA, the CDR3 is TGTGCCAGCACCCCGGGGGAGCGCGGGGGGGCCTTTGAGACCCAGTACTTC. Amino acids: CASTPGERGGAFETQYF.

The chain carries TRBV7-2 and TRBJ2-7, with TRBD2 matching 11 bases. The CDR3 is 16 residues long. V lost 5 bases and J lost 3; bases outside the gene matches: 9. CDR1 and CDR2 from the germline V gene are SGHTA and FQGNSA. DNA of the CDR3: TGTGCCAGCAGCCCTTCTAGCGGGAGGAGGGGCTACGAGCAGTACTTC. It specifies CASSPSSGRRGYEQYF.

J is TRBJ1-5 and V is TRBV20-1, with D maybe TRBD1 (6 bases). Trimming removed 6 bases at V and 1 base at J, with 16 bases between. CDR3 size: 15 residues. The germline V gene has CDR1 DFQATT and CDR2 SNEGSKA (reference sequence). DNA for the CDR3: TGCAGTGCCCCAACAGGGCGCTTAAGCAATCAGCCCCAGCATTTT. Its translation: CSAPTGRLSNQPQHF.

This sequence joins TRBV5-5 and TRBJ2-7, with D possibly called TRBD1 or TRBD2 (5 bases each). This CDR3 is 14 amino acids long. CDR1 is SGHKS, CDR2 YYEKEE, per germline (reference sequence). Trimming shortened V by 4 bases and J by 3 bases, and 14 bases separated the two germline ends. As DNA, the CDR3 is TGTGCCAGCAGCCTCCCCCTGGGGGACTACGAGCAGTACTTC. It yields the protein CASSLPLGDYEQYF.

J is TRBJ1-1 and V is TRBV3-1, with 10 bases lining up with TRBD1. The CDR3 loop spans 16 amino acids. J lost 1 base, V lost 5 bases, and 7 bases had no gene match. Germline CDR1 and CDR2: LGHDT and YNNKEL (reference sequence). The CDR3 DNA reads as TGTGCCAGCAGCATACCGGGACAGGGGCGGAACACTGAAGCTTTCTTT. Its translation: CASSIPGQGRNTEAFF.

J is TRBJ2-7 and V is TRBV12-3 or TRBV12-4; D may be TRBD1 (5 bases). The CDR3 has 14 residues. V shed 6 bases and J shed 6 bases, with 18 bases lying between them. The DNA for the CDR3 is TGTGCCAGCAGCGAAGGCGGCGGACAATTCGAGCAGTACTTC. Its translation: CASSEGGGQFEQYF.

This clonotype was counted between two and nine times. The CDR3 is CSARGRTSDHEQFF. The DNA for the CDR3 is TGCAGTGCTAGAGGCCGGACTAGCGACCATGAGCAGTTCTTC. The chain has TRBV20-1 and TRBJ2-1; 9 nucleotides match TRBD2. Germline CDR1 reads DFQATT; CDR2 reads SNEGSKA (reference sequence). The CDR3 contains 14 residues. The V and J ends lost 1 base and 8 bases, in that order; junction bases with no gene match: 6.

The chain is built from TRBV28 and TRBJ2-2; D ambiguous. The V and J ends lost 5 bases and 8 bases respectively, with 12 bases between them. Per the germline V gene, CDR1 is MDHEN and CDR2 is SYDVKM. The CDR3 has 13 amino acids. CDR3 residues: CASSPLAPGELFF. CDR3 coding DNA: TGTGCCAGCAGTCCGCTTGCTCCAGGGGAGCTGTTTTTT.

This chain links TRBV15 with TRBJ1-5; 7 positions agree with TRBD1. The CDR3 has 15 amino acids. Losses at the gene ends were 1 base for V and 7 bases for J; bases not matched to a gene: 7. The germline gives CDR1 LNHNV, CDR2 YYDKDF (reference sequence). This CDR3 is CATSRVAGGGQPQHF. The CDR3 DNA sequence: TGTGCCACCAGCAGAGTGGCAGGGGGGGGACAGCCCCAGCATTTT. Together with reference TRBV15 and TRBJ1-5, the CDR3 gives the full variable domain: DAMVIQNPRYQVTQFGKPVTLSCSQTLNHNVMYWYQQKSSQAPKLLFHYYDKDFNNEADTPDNFQSRRPNTSFCFLDIRSPGLGDTAMYLCATSRVAGGGQPQHFGDGTRLSIL.

A few counts support this clonotype. The rearrangement uses TRBV28 and TRBJ1-2; TRBD1 might be the D (5 bases). Trimming left V 10 bases short and J 6 bases short, with 15 bases between. The CDR3 totals 12 residues. The germline V gene has CDR1 MDHEN and CDR2 SYDVKM. Here the CDR3 DNA reads TGTGCCACCGAAAGGCAGGGAAATGGCTACACCTTC. It is translated as CATERQGNGYTF.

V gene TRBV10-3 combines with J gene TRBJ1-2, with no clear D. This CDR3 is 16 amino acids long. CDR1 is ENHRY and CDR2 is SYGVKD in the germline V gene. V dropped 0 bases and J dropped 0 bases, with 11 bases sitting between them. The chain's CDR3 is CAISESTGTTNYGYTF. The CDR3 nucleotides are TGTGCCATCAGTGAGTCGACGGGAACCACTAACTATGGCTACACCTTC.

V and J are TRBV5-1 and TRBJ2-3; D might be TRBD2 (6 bases). This CDR3 is built from 15 residues. Trimming cost V 4 bases and J 6 bases, with 18 bases left between them. The germline gives CDR1 SGHRS, CDR2 YFSETQ. The CDR3 coding sequence is TGCGCCAGCAGCCGGCTTGGAGGGGAGAGGGATACGCAGTATTTT. This translates into CASSRLGGERDTQYF. The variable domain in full, completed from reference TRBV5-1 and TRBJ2-3, reads KAGVTQTPRYLIKTRGQQVTLSCSPISGHRSVSWYQQTPGQGLQFLFEYFSETQRNKGNFPGRFSGRQFSNSRSEMNVSTLELGDSALYLCASSRLGGERDTQYFGPGTRLTVL.

V is TRBV29-1 and J is TRBJ1-2, with TRBD1 as a possible D gene (6 bases). Germline CDR1 and CDR2: SQVTM and ANQGSEA. V gave up 3 bases and J gave up 8 bases, with 16 bases separating them. The CDR3 covers 13 residues. The CDR3 coding sequence is TGCAGCGTTGACCTCCAGGGGCCGGGAGGCTACACCTTC. Amino acid sequence: CSVDLQGPGGYTF.

The chain combines TRBV9 with TRBJ1-6; 7 positions agree with TRBD1. V gave up 3 bases and J gave up 8 bases; unmatched junction bases: 5. This CDR3 has 14 amino acids. The germline V gene has CDR1 SGDLS and CDR2 YYNGEE. CDR3 bases: TGTGCCAGCAGCGGATCGACAGGGTATTCACCCCTCCACTTT. Protein sequence: CASSGSTGYSPLHF.

DNA for the CDR3: TGTGCCAGCAGCGTAGTTGGAGCCTTGGGGGCGGGCACTGAAGCTTTCTTT. Its translation is CASSVVGALGAGTEAFF. The genes are TRBV9 and TRBJ1-1; D is perhaps TRBD1 (6 bases). From germline, CDR1 is SGDLS and CDR2 YYNGEE. The CDR3 totals 17 residues. Trimming removed 0 bases at V and 4 bases at J, with 19 bases between.

About this clonotype itself: Its ends do not fully match the called genes, so a read error is possible. The chain links TRBV7-9 to TRBJ2-1; 9 bases line up with TRBD2. Germline assignment: CDR1 SEHNR and CDR2 FQNEAQ (reference sequence). The CDR3 length is 15 residues. CDR3 sequence reads: CASCLRASGNGEQFF. The CDR3 coding sequence is TGTGCCAGCTGCTTACGGGCTAGCGGGAACGGTGAGCAGTTCTTC.

This clonotype has a handful of counts. The rearrangement joins TRBV6-5 to TRBJ1-2; D is possibly TRBD1 (6 bases). This CDR3 spans 15 amino acids. V lost 7 bases to trimming and J lost 6 bases, with 21 bases between them. From germline, CDR1 is MNHEY and CDR2 SVGAGI. Written as DNA, the CDR3 is TGTGCCAGCACCTGGGAAGAGGACAGTGGAAATGGCTACACCTTC. Its protein is CASTWEEDSGNGYTF.

CDR3 nucleotide sequence: TGCGCCAGCAGTGAGAGAACTAGCGGGAGCTACGAGCAGTACTTC. Encoded protein: CASSERTSGSYEQYF. The V gene is TRBV10-2, the J gene TRBJ2-4; the match to TRBD2 covers 11 bases. The J call may not be correct, given that the DNA end is closer to TRBJ2-7. CDR1 is WSHSY and CDR2 is SAAADI in the germline V gene. The CDR3 totals 15 residues.